One and the same sample provided the 14 T cell receptor beta chains below, sequenced in a study of vaccination and CD4 T cells after COVID-19. Oncomine TCR Beta short-read sequencing was applied to DNA from cultured CD4+ T cells. TCRdb reprocessed the PCR reads via MiXCR and lists one record per CDR3 protein. Among about 21,000 distinct CDR3 sequences, 44% were seen once, and the ten largest hold roughly 25%. Described treatment: roughly 11-day PBMC culture with coronavirus spike peptide pools or control peptides (ViraFEST assay). No antigen has been identified for these receptors. The sequencing used CD4+ T cells from blood, cultured in vitro, collected before SARS-CoV-2 vaccination. All receptors derive from a human donor who had recovered from COVID-19.

This chain uses TRBV10-3 with TRBJ1-2, with unresolved D. CDR1 and CDR2 from the germline V gene are ENHRY and SYGVKD. Trimming pared 4 bases from V and 6 bases from J, leaving 12 bases between. The CDR3 totals 13 residues. CDR3 DNA sequence: TGTGCCATCAGTGCCAAGGGATTCGATGGCTACACCTTC. Residues: CAISAKGFDGYTF.

This chain uses TRBV6-2 or TRBV6-3 with TRBJ2-4; D is possibly TRBD1 or TRBD2 (5 bases each). The ends were cut back, 5 bases at V and 0 bases at J, with 23 bases in the middle. CDR3 length: 19 amino acids. Looked up from germline, CDR1 is MNHEY and CDR2 is SVGEGT. CDR3 residues: CASSLQPSFGAEAKNIQYF. In DNA form, the CDR3 reads TGTGCCAGCAGTCTACAACCCTCGTTCGGGGCAGAAGCCAAAAACATTCAGTACTTC.

The CDR3 DNA follows: TGCAGTGCTAGCTTCCCGACAGGGGGCTCCTACGAGCAGTACTTC. It codes for CSASFPTGGSYEQYF. The chain employs TRBV20-1 and TRBJ2-7; 9 bases align to TRBD1. The length of the CDR3 is 15 residues. From germline, CDR1 is DFQATT and CDR2 SNEGSKA (reference sequence). V was clipped by 3 bases and J by 0 bases; unmatched bases: 6.

This clonotype has a handful of counts. The J gene is TRBJ1-2, the V gene TRBV7-2; the D gene is possibly TRBD1 (6 bases). Trimming cost V 4 bases and J 5 bases, with 11 bases left between them. The CDR3 sequence is 13 residues long. From germline, CDR1 is SGHTA and CDR2 FQGNSA. CDR3 residues: CASSSTGSYGYTF. In DNA form, the CDR3 reads TGTGCCAGCAGCTCGACAGGTTCTTATGGCTACACCTTC.

About this clonotype itself: The junction and the germline gene differ at one end; a read error may be behind it. The chain recombines TRBV5-6 with TRBJ2-1, with 7 bases fitting TRBD1. The V gene's germline CDR1 is SGHDT and CDR2 YYEEEE. The CDR3 loop spans 12 amino acids. DNA of the CDR3: TGTGCCAGCAGCGTGACAGGGTACAGTAACTACTTC. It codes for CASSVTGYSNYF.

This clonotype has only a few counts. V and J are TRBV27 and TRBJ1-5, with D perhaps matching TRBD1 (6 bases). In germline, CDR1 is MNHEY, CDR2 SMNVEV (reference sequence). The CDR3 extends over 15 amino acids. The germline V and J ends were trimmed by 0 bases and 4 bases, with 10 bases remaining between them. This chain's CDR3 is CASSLSQGLNQPQHF. The CDR3 region has the DNA TGTGCCAGCAGTTTATCCCAGGGGTTAAATCAGCCCCAGCATTTT.

The rearrangement joins TRBV29-1 to TRBJ1-2, with 8 nucleotides matching TRBD1. Trimming cost V 7 bases and J 8 bases; bases outside gene matches: 6. The germline V gene encodes CDR1 SQVTM and CDR2 ANQGSEA. The CDR3 has 11 amino acids. Here the CDR3 DNA reads TGCAGCGCGGACAGGGCGGGCGGCTACACCTTC. Residues: CSADRAGGYTF.

The rearrangement uses TRBV6-2 or TRBV6-3 and TRBJ2-7; TRBD1 might be the D (6 bases). The length of the CDR3 is 17 residues. Trimming pared 2 bases from V and 0 bases from J, leaving 17 bases between. Germline V gene data show CDR1 as MNHEY and CDR2 as SVGEGT. The chain's CDR3 is CASSYTIGQRSSYEQYF. The DNA for the CDR3 is TGTGCCAGCAGTTACACTATCGGACAGCGCAGCTCCTACGAGCAGTACTTC.

The CDR3 spells CASSYRQRSGGNQPQHF. CDR3 DNA sequence: TGTGCCAGCAGTTACCGACAACGATCGGGTGGCAATCAGCCCCAGCATTTT. This rearrangement joins TRBV6-5 to TRBJ1-5, with D hard to call. The CDR3 is 17 amino acids. Trimming took 2 bases from V and 2 from J, leaving 16 bases between them. CDR1 is MNHEY, CDR2 SVGAGI, per germline.

The chain uses TRBV7-2 and TRBJ2-2, with a possible D match to TRBD1 (7 bases). The CDR3 has 15 amino acids. The germline gives CDR1 SGHTA, CDR2 FQGNSA. Trimming shortened V by 5 bases and J by 4 bases, and 14 bases separated the two germline ends. The CDR3 here is CASSQGGTVTGELFF. As DNA, the CDR3 is TGTGCCAGCAGCCAAGGGGGGACAGTCACCGGGGAGCTGTTTTTT.

The CDR3 sequence is CASSLASGPYNSPLHF. CDR3 in DNA: TGTGCCAGCAGCTTAGCGTCCGGTCCCTATAATTCACCCCTCCACTTT. J is TRBJ1-6 and V is TRBV7-8; no definite D call. CDR1 and CDR2 from the germline V gene are SGHVS and FQNEAQ. The ends were cut back, 0 bases at V and 2 bases at J, with 8 bases in the middle. There are 16 residues in the CDR3.

J is TRBJ2-2 and V is TRBV29-1; possible D gene TRBD1, 6 bases. The CDR3 is made up of 14 amino acids. Germline V gene lookup returns CDR1 SQVTM and CDR2 ANQGSEA. V lost 5 bases and J lost 6, with 16 bases in between. In DNA, the CDR3 is TGCAGCGTTACTACCCACAGGGCATCCGGGGAGCTGTTTTTT. This encodes CSVTTHRASGELFF.

The V and J genes are TRBV27 and TRBJ2-2; D perhaps matches TRBD2 (5 bases). The V end lost 0 bases, the J end lost 5 bases, and 10 bases lay between the germline ends. Germline CDR1 reads MNHEY; CDR2 reads SMNVEV (reference sequence). The CDR3 extends over 15 amino acids. CDR3 residues: CASSLSRRVTGELFF. CDR3 nucleotide sequence: TGTGCCAGCAGTTTATCGCGGCGGGTTACCGGGGAGCTGTTTTTT.

A few counts support this clonotype. The rearrangement uses TRBV19 and TRBJ1-1, with 12 positions matching TRBD1. The ends lost 5 bases at V and 3 bases at J; junction bases unmatched: 10. Germline V gene sequence: CDR1 LNHDA, CDR2 SQIVND (reference sequence). This CDR3 is built from 17 residues. The CDR3 loop reads CASSRRDRGRVDTEAFF. In DNA, the CDR3 is TGTGCCAGTAGTCGCCGGGACAGGGGGCGCGTGGACACTGAAGCTTTCTTT.